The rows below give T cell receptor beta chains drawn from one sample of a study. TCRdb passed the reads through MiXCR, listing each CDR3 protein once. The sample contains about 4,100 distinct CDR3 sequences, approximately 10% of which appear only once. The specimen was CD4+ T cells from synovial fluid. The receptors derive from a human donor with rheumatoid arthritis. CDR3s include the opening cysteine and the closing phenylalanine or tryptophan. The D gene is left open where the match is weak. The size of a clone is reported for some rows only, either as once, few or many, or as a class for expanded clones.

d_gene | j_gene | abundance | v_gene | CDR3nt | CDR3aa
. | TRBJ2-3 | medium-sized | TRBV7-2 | TGTGCCAGCAGCCGAATGATCACAGATACGCAGTATTTT | CASSRMITDTQYF
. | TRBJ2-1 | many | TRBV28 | TGTGCCAGCAGAAAACAAGGGAGGGACAAGGAGTTCTTC | CASRKQGRDKEFF
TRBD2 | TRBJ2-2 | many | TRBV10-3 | TGTGCCATCAGTGATGTGGTAGCGGGATCCGGGGAGCTGTTTTTT | CAISDVVAGSGELFF
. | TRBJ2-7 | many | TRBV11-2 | TGTGCCAGCAGCTTCACAGGGAAGGTCCAGCAGTACTTC | CASSFTGKVQQYF
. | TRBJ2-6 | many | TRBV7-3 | TGTGCCAGCAGCTCATCGGAATTTCCCAACGTCCTGACTTTC | CASSSSEFPNVLTF
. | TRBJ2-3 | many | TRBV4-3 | TGCGCCAGCAGCCAAGATCACCGGCACCCGAGGCAGTATTTT | CASSQDHRHPRQYF
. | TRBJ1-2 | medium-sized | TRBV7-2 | TGTGCCAGCAGCTTATACGTCGGGGGGTTACTCTATGGCTACACCTTC | CASSLYVGGLLYGYTF
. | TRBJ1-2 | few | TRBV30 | TGTGCCACTCGGTGGACGTCGATATATCGCGGCTACACCTTC | CATRWTSIYRGYTF
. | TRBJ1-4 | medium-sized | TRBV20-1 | TGCAGTGCGGGGGAGTCCGGTGAAAAACTGTTTTTT | CSAGESGEKLFF
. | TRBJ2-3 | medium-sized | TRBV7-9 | TGTGCCAGCCTCACGGGAATTAACACAGATACGCAGTATTTT | CASLTGINTDTQYF
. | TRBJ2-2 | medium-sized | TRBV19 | TGTGCCAGTTCCACGGACTCCCGACCTAGGGAGCTGTTTTTT | CASSTDSRPRELFF
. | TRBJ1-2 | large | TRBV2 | TGTGCCGCGGCGGGAGACAAGAACTATGGCTACACCTTC | CAAAGDKNYGYTF
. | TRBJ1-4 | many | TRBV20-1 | TGCAGTGCTATCCATCCCAGACGGTATAATGAAAAACTGTTTTTT | CSAIHPRRYNEKLFF
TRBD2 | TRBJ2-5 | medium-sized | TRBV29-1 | TGCAGCGTTGAAATGGTCCTAGCGGGAGGGCTCCCCCAAGAGACCCAGTACTTC | CSVEMVLAGGLPQETQYF
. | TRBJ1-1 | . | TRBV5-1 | TGCGCCAGCGGGCTCGGGGGCGTGGACACTGAAGCTTTCTTT | CASGLGGVDTEAFF
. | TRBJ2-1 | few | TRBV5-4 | TGTGCCAGCAGGGCGGACATCTCTCCTGATGAGCAGTTCTTC | CASRADISPDEQFF
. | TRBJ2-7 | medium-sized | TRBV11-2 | TGTGCCAGCAGCTTACAGGGAATAGGCGAGCAGTACTTC | CASSLQGIGEQYF
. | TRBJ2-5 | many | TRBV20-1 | TGCAGTGCTGAACCTCAATCTGGTAGCGGCCAAGAGACCCAGTACTTC | CSAEPQSGSGQETQYF
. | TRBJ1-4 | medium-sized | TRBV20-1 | TGCAGTGCTAACTTTTACGGCGGCGAAAAACTGTTTTTT | CSANFYGGEKLFF
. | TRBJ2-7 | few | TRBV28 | TGTGCCAGCAGTCCACGGGGAGGCCTAGGTTCCTACGAGCAGTACTTC | CASSPRGGLGSYEQYF
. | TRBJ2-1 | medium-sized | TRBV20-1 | TGCAGTGCTAGAGATCGTCGGGAAAATCCAGACCTCACCTACAATGAGCAGTTCTTC | CSARDRRENPDLTYNEQFF
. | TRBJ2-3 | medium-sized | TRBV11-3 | TGTGCCAGCAGCTTAGGGCAGGGCCCCACAGATACGCAGTATTTT | CASSLGQGPTDTQYF
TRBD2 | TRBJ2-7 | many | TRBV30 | TGTGCCTGGAGCCGAGAGGGACTAGCGTGGGAGCAGTACTTC | CAWSREGLAWEQYF
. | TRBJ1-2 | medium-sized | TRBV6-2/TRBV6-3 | TGTGCCAGCAGTTCAAGCGGGGAGGATGGCTACACCTTC | CASSSSGEDGYTF
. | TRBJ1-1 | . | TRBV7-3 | TGTGCCAGCAGCTTCACAGGGAACACTGAAGCTTTCTTT | CASSFTGNTEAFF
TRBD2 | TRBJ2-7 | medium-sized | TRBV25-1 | TGTGCCAGCAGGGGCCGGGGGACTAGCGGCACCTACGAGCAGTACTTC | CASRGRGTSGTYEQYF
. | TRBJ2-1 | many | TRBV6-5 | TGTGCCAGCAGTGCTTCCAAGACTTTCAATGAGCAGTTCTTC | CASSASKTFNEQFF
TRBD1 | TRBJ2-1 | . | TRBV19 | TGTGCCAGTTCCCGTTATACAGGGGTGACCTACAATGAGCAGTTCTTC | CASSRYTGVTYNEQFF
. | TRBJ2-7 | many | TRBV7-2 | TGTGCCAGCAGCCAACAATACGAGCAGTACTTC | CASSQQYEQYF
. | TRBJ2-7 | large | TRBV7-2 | TGTGCCAGCAGCCAACGGGACCCCACTCACGAGCAGTACTTC | CASSQRDPTHEQYF
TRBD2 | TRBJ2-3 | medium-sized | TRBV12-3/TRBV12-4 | TGTGCCAGCAGTCGGACTAGCGGGAGAGTCGGCACAGATACGCAGTATTTT | CASSRTSGRVGTDTQYF
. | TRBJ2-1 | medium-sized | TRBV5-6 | TGTGCCAGCAGTCCCGACAGGACCTCCTACAATGAGCAGTTCTTC | CASSPDRTSYNEQFF
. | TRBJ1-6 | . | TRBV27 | TGTGCCAGCAGAGGAGGGGAGGGGTCACCCCTCCACTTT | CASRGGEGSPLHF